This passage covers 10 T cell receptor beta chains from one sample sequenced in a study of memory CD4+ T cells and cytomegalovirus serostatus (dated by TCRdb to between 2018 and 2021). Single viable CD3+CD4+CD8-CD45RO+ cells were sorted as memory CD4+ T cells on a FACSAria II. The library came from the immunoSEQ multiplex PCR assay. Drawn from immuneACCESS, this table holds only the in-frame rearrangements with V and J called that TCRdb kept. Clones are partly lost; checked studies trace under half to an unresolved V gene and leave the rest unexplained. In this sample the table shows 45,000 to 50,000 clones, roughly 78% of which occur a single time. Of the sample, 0.7% to 0.8% falls within the top ten clones. The sample was memory CD4+ T cells from blood. Source of these receptors: an adult in good health and CMV-seronegative.

The chain carries TRBV12-2 and TRBJ2-7; the table's TRBD1 call for D was not verified on the DNA. TRBV12-2 is assigned pseudogene status. The CDR3 spans 17 residues. CDR3 amino acids: CASRLVADSYPAYEQYF. The CDR3 nucleotides read TGTGCAAGTCGCTTAGTGGCGGACAGCTATCCGGCGTACGAGCAGTACTTC.

The gene calls are TRBV6-5 and TRBJ1-2; tentative D call: TRBD1 (6 bases). CDR3 length: 15 amino acids. The V and J ends lost 3 bases and 3 bases respectively, with 14 bases between them. Germline V gene lookup returns CDR1 MNHEY and CDR2 SVGAGI. The CDR3 region is CASSYGQGFYYGYTF. In DNA, the CDR3 is TGTGCCAGCAGTTATGGGCAGGGGTTTTACTATGGCTACACCTTC.

In this sample, this clone turned up once. The chain joins TRBV28 to TRBJ1-5; D ambiguous. Germline V lookup: CDR1 MDHEN, CDR2 SYDVKM. This CDR3 is 13 amino acids long. Trimming took off 8 bases at V and 3 bases at J, with 11 bases between the two ends. In DNA form, the CDR3 reads TGTGCCAGCGGAAGGGAGTTCAATCAGCCCCAGCATTTT. It is translated as CASGREFNQPQHF.

This clone was detected a few times. The rearrangement links TRBV4-2 to TRBJ1-2; no clear D. From germline, CDR1 is LGHNA and CDR2 YNFKEQ. This CDR3 has 12 amino acids. V lost 0 bases and J 8 bases, leaving 7 bases between the germline ends. The CDR3, as DNA: TGTGCCAGCAGCCAAGAGGCGGACGGCTACACCTTC. Encoded protein: CASSQEADGYTF.

The chain links TRBV11-2 to TRBJ2-7, with D uncertain. This CDR3 region has 14 residues. V lost 2 bases, J lost 0 bases, and 8 bases lay in between. The V gene's germline CDR1 is SGHAT and CDR2 FQNNGV. CDR3: CASSLPSSSYEQYF. The CDR3 bases are TGTGCCAGCAGCTTACCCAGTAGCTCCTACGAGCAGTACTTC.

V usage is TRBV6-1 and J usage is TRBJ2-3; D possibly uses TRBD1 or TRBD2 (6 bases each). Per the germline V gene, CDR1 is MNHNS and CDR2 is SASEGT. Trimming shortened V by 9 bases and J by 4 bases, and 17 bases separated the two germline ends. This CDR3 comprises 14 residues. This CDR3 reads CASTRGPTADTQYF. The CDR3 region has the DNA TGTGCCAGTACCCGGGGGCCCACGGCAGATACGCAGTATTTT.

This clone was observed a single time. The chain recombines TRBV28 with TRBJ1-1, with 10 bases lining up with TRBD1. Germline CDR1 and CDR2: MDHEN and SYDVKM. There are 15 residues in the CDR3. With V trimmed by 6 bases and J by 5 bases, 9 bases remained unmatched. The CDR3 coding sequence is TGTGCCAGCAGACCCGGACAGGGGGGTGGGACTGAAGCTTTCTTT. As protein: CASRPGQGGGTEAFF.

The chain joins TRBV2 to TRBJ2-7; TRBD1 matches 9 bases. Germline V gene lookup returns CDR1 SNHLY and CDR2 FYNNEI. Trimming at V came to 4 bases and at J to 4 bases, leaving 11 bases not matched to a gene. The CDR3 loop spans 16 amino acids. CDR3 nucleotide sequence: TGTGCCAGCAGTGGGAAGGAGGGACAGGGTAAATACGAGCAGTACTTC. It encodes CASSGKEGQGKYEQYF.

This chain links TRBV29-1 with TRBJ1-2; D uncertain. Germline loops: CDR1 SQVTM, CDR2 ANQGSEA. V shed 4 bases and J shed 5 bases, with 14 bases lying between them. The CDR3 runs 13 residues. The CDR3 region is CSVVGSPSYGYTF. As DNA, the CDR3 is TGCAGCGTTGTCGGTTCCCCCTCATATGGCTACACCTTC.

The chain has TRBV28 and TRBJ2-5; D perhaps matches TRBD1 (6 bases). The CDR3 spans 16 residues. Per germline, CDR1 MDHEN and CDR2 SYDVKM. The V end lost 2 bases, the J end lost 0 bases, and 13 bases lay between the germline ends. CDR3 nucleotides: TGTGCCAGCAGTTTAGGGGACACCCGGTACCAAGAGACCCAGTACTTC. Protein sequence: CASSLGDTRYQETQYF.